The 30 T cell receptor beta chains below were found in one sample sequenced in a study of Tregs in tolerant kidney transplant recipients. Assay used: immunoSEQ multiplex PCR; TCRdb lists only in-frame clones, some missing. The table has tens of thousands of clones, around 88% seen once; the top ten hold 4% to 6.5%. The sample consisted of CD4+ T cells from blood. The receptor source for this set is a human donor in good health.

The J gene is TRBJ2-3, the V gene TRBV7-2; D is perhaps TRBD1 (6 bases). V was cut by 3 bases and J by 3 bases, with 10 bases left in between. The CDR3 totals 14 residues. Germline assignment: CDR1 SGHTA and CDR2 FQGNSA. CDR3 sequence: CASSFLTGTDTQYF. The CDR3 nucleotides read TGTGCCAGCAGCTTCCTTACAGGGACAGATACGCAGTATTTT.

In the case of this clone: A junction end diverges from the germline sequence, so it may reflect a read error. V and J are TRBV30 and TRBJ2-5, with unresolved D. CDR1 and CDR2 (germline): GTSNPN, SVGIG (reference sequence). The CDR3 extends over 10 amino acids. The CDR3: CALSKETQYF. In DNA, the CDR3 is TGTGCCTTGAGTAAAGAGACCCAGTACTTC.

The chain combines TRBV4-2 with TRBJ2-4, with D possibly matching TRBD2 (5 bases). The ends were cut back, 0 bases at V and 0 bases at J, with 12 bases in the middle. The CDR3 has 17 amino acids. Germline CDR1 and CDR2: LGHNA and YNFKEQ. The DNA for the CDR3 is TGTGCCAGCAGCCAAGATCCCGAGGGCTTAGCCAAAAACATTCAGTACTTC. Protein product: CASSQDPEGLAKNIQYF.

This rearrangement joins TRBV11-2 to TRBJ1-2; no clear D gene. The germline CDR1 and CDR2 sequences are SGHAT and FQNNGV. The CDR3 consists of 14 residues. The V and J ends lost 4 bases and 4 bases respectively, with 13 bases between them. CDR3: CASSSRRYTYGYTF. DNA of the CDR3: TGTGCCAGCAGCTCCCGCCGGTATACCTATGGCTACACCTTC.

The chain carries TRBV19 and TRBJ2-7; D gene unclear. Looked up from germline, CDR1 is LNHDA and CDR2 is SQIVND (reference sequence). The CDR3 totals 13 residues. V lost 9 bases, J lost 0 bases, and 12 bases lay in between. This CDR3 reads CASCSGFSYEQYF. The CDR3 DNA reads as TGTGCCAGCTGCTCGGGTTTCTCCTACGAGCAGTACTTC.

This sequence joins TRBV29-1 and TRBJ2-3; D is unclear. CDR1 is SQVTM, CDR2 ANQGSEA, per germline. The V and J ends lost 6 bases and 7 bases respectively, with 11 bases between them. The CDR3 extends over 11 amino acids. CDR3 protein: CSVTARNTQYF. The CDR3 region has the DNA TGCAGCGTCACTGCAAGGAATACGCAGTATTTT.

V gene TRBV21-1 combines with J gene TRBJ1-4; TRBD1, the table's D call, lacks a check against the DNA. TRBV21-1 is recorded as a pseudogene. This CDR3 region has 17 residues. The CDR3 protein is CASSKVAATGGVEKLFF. DNA of the CDR3: TGTGCCAGCAGCAAAGTGGCCGCGACAGGGGGAGTTGAAAAACTGTTTTTT.

This chain connects TRBV11-2 to TRBJ1-2, with unresolved D. CDR3 length equals 14 residues. Per the germline V gene, CDR1 is SGHAT and CDR2 is FQNNGV. Trimming took off 5 bases at V and 7 bases at J, with 17 bases between the two ends. CDR3 sequence: CASSPAEGTVGYTF. CDR3 coding DNA: TGTGCCAGCAGCCCTGCCGAGGGAACGGTTGGCTACACCTTC.

The chain's CDR3 is CAISSGQGKNEKLFF. CDR3 nucleotide sequence: TGTGCCATCAGCTCGGGACAGGGGAAAAATGAAAAACTGTTTTTT. This chain joins TRBV10-3 and TRBJ1-4; 10 bases are a match to TRBD1. J was trimmed by 5 bases and V by 6 bases; bases with no gene match: 6. This CDR3 contains 15 residues. Germline V gene lookup returns CDR1 ENHRY and CDR2 SYGVKD.

This sequence joins TRBV7-2 and TRBJ2-5; 8 bases match TRBD2. The CDR3 is 17 amino acids. From germline, CDR1 is SGHTA and CDR2 FQGNSA. V gave up 0 bases and J gave up 2 bases; unmatched junction bases: 8. CDR3 DNA sequence: TGTGCCAGCAGCTTAGCCGTACTAGCGGATGAACAAGAGACCCAGTACTTC. As protein: CASSLAVLADEQETQYF.

About this clone itself: Other DNA sequences within the sample encode an identical CDR3. V usage is TRBV5-6 and J usage is TRBJ2-3, with 10 bases aligning to TRBD2. Germline CDR1 reads SGHDT; CDR2 reads YYEEEE. Trimming removed 0 bases from V and 4 bases from J; junction bases left unmatched: 2. This CDR3 spans 15 amino acids. This CDR3 is CASSLGLAGADTQYF. The CDR3 nucleotides are TGTGCCAGCAGCTTGGGGCTAGCGGGGGCAGATACGCAGTATTTT.

The sample holds a few counts of this clone. V and J are TRBV7-2 and TRBJ2-3; D is unclear. The CDR3 is 12 residues long. Germline loops: CDR1 SGHTA, CDR2 FQGNSA. V shed 5 bases and J shed 7 bases, with 10 bases lying between them. CDR3 coding DNA: TGTGCCAGCAGCGCACGGTGGAATACGCAGTATTTT. Translated: CASSARWNTQYF.

This sequence joins TRBV19 and TRBJ1-4; D call uncertain. CDR1 and CDR2 from the germline V gene are LNHDA and SQIVND (reference sequence). CDR3 length equals 18 residues. Trimming removed 3 bases at V and 7 bases at J, with 24 bases between. CDR3 coding DNA: TGTGCCAGTAGTATGAGGGATTTCAGGCCGGTGGTTATTGAAAAACTGTTTTTT. Its translation is CASSMRDFRPVVIEKLFF. Full variable domain (missing parts from reference TRBV19 and TRBJ1-4): DGGITQSPKYLFRKEGQNVTLSCEQNLNHDAMYWYRQDPGQGLRLIYYSQIVNDFQKGDIAEGYSVSREKKESFPLTVTSAQKNPTAFYLCASSMRDFRPVVIEKLFFGSGTQLSVL.

The gene calls are TRBV15 and TRBJ2-1; D remains unclear. The V gene lost 0 bases and the J gene lost 1 base, with 13 bases spanning the gap. The CDR3 loop spans 17 amino acids. CDR1 is LNHNV and CDR2 is YYDKDF in the germline V gene (reference sequence). CDR3 protein: CATSRDPHSRSYNEQFF. The DNA for the CDR3 is TGTGCCACCAGCAGAGATCCCCATAGTCGGTCCTACAATGAGCAGTTCTTC.

The V and J genes are TRBV10-3 and TRBJ1-3; 8 nucleotides agree with TRBD1. The CDR3 consists of 13 residues. CDR1 is ENHRY and CDR2 is SYGVKD in the germline V gene. Germline trimming cut 8 bases from V and 5 bases from J; bases unmatched to any gene: 5. CDR3 DNA: TGTGCCATCTCGGCAGGGGGCCGAAACACCATATATTTT. Translated, it gives CAISAGGRNTIYF.

This sequence joins TRBV7-2 and TRBJ1-1; D remains ambiguous. The ends were cut back, 5 bases at V and 3 bases at J, with 10 bases in the middle. The CDR3 is 13 amino acids. Germline V gene sequence: CDR1 SGHTA, CDR2 FQGNSA. The CDR3 coding sequence is TGTGCCAGCAGCGTAGACCGGGACACTGAAGCTTTCTTT. This translates into CASSVDRDTEAFF.

J is TRBJ1-5 and V is TRBV30; D ambiguous. V shed 2 bases and J shed 7 bases, with 12 bases lying between them. The CDR3 totals 13 residues. Germline CDR1 reads GTSNPN; CDR2 reads SVGIG (reference sequence). The CDR3 bases are TGTGCCTGGAGTCGAGGGTCGGAACAGCCCCAGCATTTT. Protein: CAWSRGSEQPQHF.

This clone occurred a few times. This sequence joins TRBV19 and TRBJ2-1; 11 bases align to TRBD2. Germline CDR1 reads LNHDA; CDR2 reads SQIVND (reference sequence). With 6 bases clipped from V and 4 bases from J, the junction kept 2 bases outside the gene matches. This CDR3 comprises 14 residues. In DNA, the CDR3 is TGTGCCAGTAGACTAGCGGGAGCGTACAATGAGCAGTTCTTC. This sequence encodes CASRLAGAYNEQFF.

The genes are TRBV4-3 and TRBJ2-2, with TRBD1 as a possible D gene (6 bases). This CDR3 is built from 18 residues. The germline gives CDR1 LGHNA, CDR2 YSLEER. Trimming cost V 0 bases and J 6 bases, with 20 bases left between them. The CDR3 region is CASSQESRGGASPGELFF. The CDR3 coding sequence is TGCGCCAGCAGCCAAGAGAGTCGAGGGGGTGCATCCCCCGGGGAGCTGTTTTTT.

The rearrangement uses TRBV2 and TRBJ1-1; no firm D call. Germline V CDR1 and CDR2: SNHLY, FYNNEI. Between the trimmed V and J ends, which lost 7 bases and 6 bases, there was a span of 9 bases. The CDR3 extends over 11 amino acids. CDR3 sequence reads: CASMAVPEAFF. The CDR3 coding sequence is TGTGCCAGCATGGCCGTACCTGAAGCTTTCTTT. Filled out from reference TRBV2 and TRBJ1-1, the complete variable domain reads EPEVTQTPSHQVTQMGQEVILRCVPISNHLYFYWYRQILGQKVEFLVSFYNNEISEKSEIFDDQFSVERPDGSNFTLKIRSTKLEDSAMYFCASMAVPEAFFGQGTRLTVV.

The V gene is TRBV7-3, the J gene TRBJ2-1; no definite D call. CDR3 length: 13 amino acids. Germline CDR1 reads SGHTA; CDR2 reads FQGTGA. Deletions cut 6 bases from V and 7 bases from J, with 13 bases between. The CDR3 DNA is TGTGCCAGCAGTTTTAGTTTTGGGAATGAGCAGTTCTTC. Residues: CASSFSFGNEQFF.

The chain links TRBV10-3 to TRBJ2-7; TRBD1 is a possible D gene (6 bases). The CDR3 covers 13 residues. Germline values: CDR1 ENHRY, CDR2 SYGVKD. The ends were cut back, 5 bases at V and 3 bases at J, with 11 bases in the middle. The CDR3 DNA reads TGTGCCATCAGTCCCGGGACATACTACGAGCAGTACTTC. It codes for CAISPGTYYEQYF.

CDR3 protein: CASSRGTGGYTF. CDR3 in DNA: TGTGCCAGCAGCCGCGGGACAGGCGGCTACACCTTC. V is TRBV6-6 and J is TRBJ1-2; 8 positions match TRBD1. This CDR3 spans 12 amino acids. V trimming: 6 bases; J trimming: 8 bases; junction bases outside the gene matches: 5. CDR1 and CDR2 (germline): MNHNY, SVGAGI (reference sequence).

With respect to this clone: A much larger clone sits a single nucleotide away, making a read error possible. CDR3 in amino acids: CASSLGGGYTF. CDR3 coding DNA: TGTGCCAGCAGCTTGGGGGGTGGCTACACCTTC. The J gene is TRBJ1-2, the V gene TRBV5-5; D is unclear. The CDR3 runs 11 residues. CDR1 SGHKS and CDR2 YYEKEE come from the germline V gene (reference sequence). Trimming stripped 0 bases from V and 7 bases from J, with 4 bases between.

The V call is TRBV5-1, the J call TRBJ2-7; D perhaps matches TRBD1 (5 bases). CDR3 length: 15 amino acids. Germline values: CDR1 SGHRS, CDR2 YFSETQ. V lost 2 bases to trimming and J lost 2 bases, with 14 bases between them. CDR3 protein: CASSFAPTAPYEQYF. CDR3 in DNA: TGCGCCAGCAGCTTTGCCCCGACAGCCCCCTACGAGCAGTACTTC.

The chain combines TRBV7-3 with TRBJ2-4, with 7 bases matching TRBD2. CDR1 and CDR2 (germline): SGHTA, FQGTGA. The CDR3 contains 13 residues. V gave up 5 bases and J gave up 7 bases; unmatched junction bases: 5. The CDR3 is CASSPGLGNIQYF. The CDR3 coding sequence is TGTGCCAGCAGCCCAGGACTAGGGAACATTCAGTACTTC.

The chain links TRBV7-3 to TRBJ1-5, with a weak D call TRBD1 (6 bases). The CDR3 contains 17 residues. CDR1 is SGHTA and CDR2 is FQGTGA in the germline V gene. V lost 4 bases and J lost 0, with 16 bases in between. CDR3 loop: CASSSRDTINSNQPQHF. DNA of the CDR3: TGTGCCAGCAGCTCCCGGGACACAATAAATAGCAATCAGCCCCAGCATTTT.

The chain uses TRBV15 and TRBJ1-5, with no clear D. From germline, CDR1 is LNHNV and CDR2 YYDKDF (reference sequence). Between the trimmed V and J ends, which lost 6 bases and 0 bases, there was a span of 3 bases. This CDR3 is built from 12 residues. This CDR3 reads CATSTSNQPQHF. The CDR3 DNA sequence: TGTGCCACCAGTACTAGCAATCAGCCCCAGCATTTT. The full variable domain, with the rest looked up from reference TRBV15 and TRBJ1-5, is DAMVIQNPRYQVTQFGKPVTLSCSQTLNHNVMYWYQQKSSQAPKLLFHYYDKDFNNEADTPDNFQSRRPNTSFCFLDIRSPGLGDTAMYLCATSTSNQPQHFGDGTRLSIL.

The genes are TRBV5-5 and TRBJ2-7; the D is unclear. Per germline, CDR1 SGHKS and CDR2 YYEKEE (reference sequence). Trimming shortened V by 1 base and J by 2 bases, and 13 bases separated the two germline ends. The CDR3 contains 15 residues. The CDR3 nucleotides are TGTGCCAGCAGCTTGTCCGCCGGGTCTACCTACGAGCAGTACTTC. Protein product: CASSLSAGSTYEQYF.

In DNA form, the CDR3 reads TGTGCCAGCAGCTTGGACATAGATGGCCGGATGAACACTGAAGCTTTCTTT. This sequence encodes CASSLDIDGRMNTEAFF. The chain is built from TRBV5-4 and TRBJ1-1; no clear D gene. V shed 0 bases and J shed 0 bases, with 15 bases lying between them. The CDR3 has 17 residues. Germline assignment: CDR1 SGHNT and CDR2 YYREEE (reference sequence).